These 31 T cell receptor beta chains came from one sample sequenced in a study of T-cell memory formation after mild COVID-19. TCRdb reanalysed the 5' RACE reads using MiXCR and keeps one entry per CDR3 protein. This table has tens of thousands of distinct CDR3 sequences, more than 10% appearing once. What was sequenced was PBMCs or a T cell subset sorted from them (not recorded which). These receptors were collected from a man younger than 35 who had mild COVID-19 (a few samples of this study predate the infection). Cell type and time point are not known.

This clonotype was seen ten or more times. CDR3 in amino acids: CASSLDTDSNQPQHF. The CDR3 DNA sequence: TGCGCCAGCAGCCTGGACACAGATAGCAATCAGCCCCAGCATTTT. This chain uses TRBV4-3 with TRBJ1-5; D might be TRBD1 (5 bases). The CDR3 totals 15 residues. Between the trimmed V and J ends, which lost 4 bases and 0 bases, there was a span of 10 bases. CDR1 is LGHNA, CDR2 YSLEER, per germline.

The table lists this clonotype with many counts. This chain uses TRBV7-2 with TRBJ2-7; 11 positions agree with TRBD2. This CDR3 contains 14 residues. Germline V CDR1 and CDR2: SGHTA, FQGNSA. V shed 5 bases and J 2 bases; nucleotides not matched to a gene: 2. The DNA for the CDR3 is TGTGCCAGCAGCCCTAGCGGGGGGCCCTACGAGCAGTACTTC. It encodes CASSPSGGPYEQYF.

This clonotype was detected many times. CDR3 region: CAISAQRGDYNEQFF. CDR3 sequence (DNA): TGTGCCATCAGTGCGCAGCGGGGGGACTACAATGAGCAGTTCTTC. V gene TRBV10-3 combines with J gene TRBJ2-1; TRBD2 agrees at 9 bases. Germline V gives CDR1 ENHRY, CDR2 SYGVKD. The CDR3 has 15 residues. V lost 4 bases and J lost 3; bases outside the gene matches: 4.

The chain carries TRBV29-1 and TRBJ2-2; D gene uncertain. Trimming removed 7 bases from V and 6 bases from J, with 12 bases in between. The CDR3 has 12 amino acids. Germline CDR1 is SQVTM and CDR2 is ANQGSEA. The CDR3 protein is CSGRKGPGELFF. For the CDR3, the DNA is TGCAGCGGCCGAAAAGGGCCCGGGGAGCTGTTTTTT.

This clonotype was seen at least ten times. The chain joins TRBV30 to TRBJ2-7, with 11 bases matching TRBD1. V gave up 1 base and J gave up 1 base; unmatched junction bases: 9. The CDR3 extends over 17 amino acids. CDR1 is GTSNPN, CDR2 SVGIG, per germline (reference sequence). CDR3 coding DNA: TGTGCCTGGAGTGCCGGACAGGGGGCGATAGGATCCTACGAGCAGTACTTC. Its translation is CAWSAGQGAIGSYEQYF.

V and J are TRBV28 and TRBJ1-4; no reliable D call. CDR3 size: 16 residues. The germline V and J ends were trimmed by 2 bases and 0 bases, with 10 bases remaining between them. Germline values: CDR1 MDHEN, CDR2 SYDVKM. Written as DNA, the CDR3 is TGTGCCAGCAGTTTAGCGATCGGGGCAACTAATGAAAAACTGTTTTTT. Translating gives CASSLAIGATNEKLFF.

The rearrangement uses TRBV6-6 and TRBJ1-5, with 7 bases identical to TRBD1. The germline V gene has CDR1 MNHNY and CDR2 SVGAGI (reference sequence). V gave up 4 bases and J gave up 3 bases; unmatched junction bases: 3. The length of the CDR3 is 14 residues. The CDR3 DNA reads TGTGCCAGCAGTTGGGACAGAGTCAATCAGCCCCAGCATTTT. Protein: CASSWDRVNQPQHF.

This clonotype has ten or more counts. The chain uses TRBV10-3 and TRBJ2-5; TRBD2 aligns across 11 bases. The CDR3 is made up of 14 amino acids. V lost 10 bases and J lost 2; bases outside the gene matches: 6. The germline CDR1 and CDR2 sequences are ENHRY and SYGVKD. The CDR3 DNA is TGTGCCACTAGCGGGACTAGCGGACAAGAGACCCAGTACTTC. Protein sequence: CATSGTSGQETQYF.

This clonotype was seen a few times. The V gene is TRBV7-2, the J gene TRBJ2-5; the D is unclear. This CDR3 spans 11 amino acids. Per the germline V gene, CDR1 is SGHTA and CDR2 is FQGNSA. Trimming shortened V by 6 bases and J by 6 bases, and 8 bases separated the two germline ends. The CDR3 spells CASSPTKTQYF. CDR3 DNA sequence: TGTGCCAGCAGTCCCACGAAGACCCAGTACTTC.

This clonotype was seen just once. This chain links TRBV24-1 with TRBJ2-1; D remains unclear. V gave up 9 bases and J gave up 4 bases, with 15 bases separating them. CDR1 is KGHDR and CDR2 is SFDVKD in the germline V gene. CDR3 length: 14 residues. Written as DNA, the CDR3 is TGTGCCACCTCTGCTGGGCAAGGTTACAATGAGCAGTTCTTC. Translated: CATSAGQGYNEQFF.

This clonotype occurred a few times. This sequence joins TRBV29-1 and TRBJ1-1; no clear D. The CDR3 totals 12 residues. The germline V gene has CDR1 SQVTM and CDR2 ANQGSEA. V lost 4 bases, J lost 3 bases, and 9 bases lay in between. CDR3 nucleotide sequence: TGCAGCGTTGCCGGGGTTTACACTGAAGCTTTCTTT. Translating gives CSVAGVYTEAFF. Complete variable domain (other parts from reference TRBV29-1 and TRBJ1-1): SAVISQKPSRDICQRGTSLTIQCQVDSQVTMMFWYRQQPGQSLTLIATANQGSEATYESGFVIDKFPISRPNLTFSTLTVSNMSPEDSSIYLCSVAGVYTEAFFGQGTRLTVV.

In its sample, this clonotype was seen many times. The V gene is TRBV11-2, the J gene TRBJ2-1; 9 bases agree with TRBD2. CDR3 size: 16 residues. V dropped 1 base and J dropped 9; count of bases not matched to a gene: 10. CDR1 SGHAT and CDR2 FQNNGV come from the germline V gene. The CDR3 spells CASSLGLAGIVVEQFF. The CDR3 DNA reads as TGTGCCAGCAGCTTAGGCCTAGCGGGGATCGTCGTTGAGCAGTTCTTC.

In its sample, this clonotype was seen many times. The chain links TRBV29-1 to TRBJ2-1, with 9 positions matching TRBD1. Germline values: CDR1 SQVTM, CDR2 ANQGSEA. The ends lost 7 bases at V and 1 base at J; junction bases unmatched: 2. This CDR3 has 13 residues. The CDR3 spells CSAGQGSYNEQFF. CDR3 bases: TGCAGCGCTGGACAGGGGTCCTACAATGAGCAGTTCTTC.

V and J are TRBV7-9 and TRBJ1-1; D not certain. Per the germline V gene, CDR1 is SEHNR and CDR2 is FQNEAQ (reference sequence). Trimming took off 2 bases at V and 3 bases at J, with 10 bases between the two ends. The CDR3 spans 14 residues. CDR3 protein: CASSLQAGDTEAFF. In DNA, the CDR3 is TGTGCCAGCAGCTTACAGGCCGGAGACACTGAAGCTTTCTTT. Full variable domain (remainder filled in from reference TRBV7-9 and TRBJ1-1): DTGVSQNPRHKITKRGQNVTFRCDPISEHNRLYWYRQTLGQGPEFLTYFQNEAQLEKSRLLSDRFSAERPKGSFSTLEIQRTEQGDSAMYLCASSLQAGDTEAFFGQGTRLTVV.

V usage is TRBV12-3 or TRBV12-4 and J usage is TRBJ2-3, with TRBD2 identical over 9 bases. The CDR3 covers 16 residues. V trimming: 4 bases; J trimming: 3 bases; junction bases outside the gene matches: 8. The CDR3 DNA reads TGTGCCAGCAGTTCCTTAGCGGGAGCAGGGACAGATACGCAGTATTTT. The encoded protein is CASSSLAGAGTDTQYF.

This chain links TRBV7-2 with TRBJ2-3; either TRBD1 or TRBD2 may fit D (6 bases each). This CDR3 region has 14 residues. Trimming removed 2 bases at V and 6 bases at J, with 12 bases between. In germline, CDR1 is SGHTA, CDR2 FQGNSA. For the CDR3, the DNA is TGTGCCAGCAGCTTAACGTTCGGGGGCGATACGCAGTATTTT. Encoded protein: CASSLTFGGDTQYF.

DNA for the CDR3: TGCGCCAGCAGCCAAGGGGGAGGCCTTAACTATGGCTACACCTTC. It specifies CASSQGGGLNYGYTF. The chain uses TRBV4-3 and TRBJ1-2; D gene ambiguous. Germline CDR1 and CDR2: LGHNA and YSLEER. V gave up 1 base and J gave up 1 base, with 10 bases separating them. The CDR3 runs to 15 residues.

This clonotype occurred many times. The rearrangement links TRBV5-1 to TRBJ2-3; D call uncertain. V was pared by 8 bases and J by 7 bases, with 23 bases between. Germline CDR1 reads SGHRS; CDR2 reads YFSETQ. This CDR3 has 15 amino acids. DNA for the CDR3: TGCGCCAGTAGCCCAGCAGTGTTCACCGAAAATACGCAGTATTTT. This sequence encodes CASSPAVFTENTQYF.

This clonotype was counted a few times. This sequence joins TRBV29-1 and TRBJ2-5; 7 bases map to TRBD2. The germline CDR1 and CDR2 sequences are SQVTM and ANQGSEA. There are 12 residues in the CDR3. Losses at the gene ends were 8 bases for V and 5 bases for J; bases not matched to a gene: 8. The CDR3 sequence is CSFWAGGETQYF. As DNA, the CDR3 is TGCAGCTTCTGGGCCGGGGGGGAGACCCAGTACTTC. The variable domain in full, with the rest retrieved from reference TRBV29-1 and TRBJ2-5, is SAVISQKPSRDICQRGTSLTIQCQVDSQVTMMFWYRQQPGQSLTLIATANQGSEATYESGFVIDKFPISRPNLTFSTLTVSNMSPEDSSIYLCSFWAGGETQYFGPGTRLLVL.

This chain joins TRBV4-2 and TRBJ1-1; the D gene is possibly TRBD1 (5 bases). The CDR3 is 15 amino acids. Germline values: CDR1 LGHNA, CDR2 YNFKEQ. V dropped 4 bases and J dropped 1 base, with 13 bases sitting between them. CDR3: CASSRNPGGNTEAFF. Here the CDR3 DNA reads TGTGCCAGCAGCCGAAACCCGGGGGGGAACACTGAAGCTTTCTTT.

The chain has TRBV6-2 or TRBV6-3 and TRBJ2-3, with 8 bases matching TRBD2. V trimming: 4 bases; J trimming: 8 bases; junction bases outside the gene matches: 2. The CDR3 is 12 amino acids. The germline V gene has CDR1 MNHEY and CDR2 SVGEGT. CDR3 in amino acids: CASSWAGGTQYF. The CDR3 DNA is TGTGCCAGCAGTTGGGCGGGGGGTACGCAGTATTTT.

The genes are TRBV30 and TRBJ1-5; no reliable D call. The CDR3 contains 14 residues. Germline V gene data show CDR1 as GTSNPN and CDR2 as SVGIG (reference sequence). The V and J ends lost 2 bases and 4 bases respectively, with 12 bases between them. The CDR3 loop is CAWSTLTGNQPQHF. The CDR3 bases are TGTGCCTGGAGTACGCTAACGGGAAATCAGCCCCAGCATTTT.

The chain uses TRBV6-5 and TRBJ1-5, with unresolved D. V was clipped by 5 bases and J by 6 bases, with 14 bases between them. The germline V gene has CDR1 MNHEY and CDR2 SVGAGI. CDR3 length: 14 residues. CDR3 bases: TGTGCCAGCAGTAACATTGGGTCTAGTCAGCCCCAGCATTTT. Translation: CASSNIGSSQPQHF.

In this sample, this clonotype turned up a few times. This chain joins TRBV7-2 and TRBJ1-5, with a tentative D call TRBD1 (5 bases). The ends were cut back, 5 bases at V and 1 base at J, with 12 bases in the middle. Germline assignment: CDR1 SGHTA and CDR2 FQGNSA. The CDR3 has 15 residues. CDR3 in DNA: TGTGCCAGCAGCCCTATCCGGGGGAGCAATCAGCCCCAGCATTTT. This encodes CASSPIRGSNQPQHF.

This clonotype was seen at least ten times. The chain carries TRBV5-1 and TRBJ2-1, with unresolved D. Germline V gene sequence: CDR1 SGHRS, CDR2 YFSETQ. The V end was cut by 2 bases, the J end by 4 bases, with 7 bases between. This CDR3 region has 13 residues. The DNA for the CDR3 is TGCGCCAGCAGCTTTGGTGGGTACAATGAGCAGTTCTTC. It specifies CASSFGGYNEQFF. Full variable domain (remainder filled in from reference TRBV5-1 and TRBJ2-1): KAGVTQTPRYLIKTRGQQVTLSCSPISGHRSVSWYQQTPGQGLQFLFEYFSETQRNKGNFPGRFSGRQFSNSRSEMNVSTLELGDSALYLCASSFGGYNEQFFGPGTRLTVL.

A few counts support this clonotype. This rearrangement joins TRBV24-1 to TRBJ2-3, with a possible D match to TRBD2 (6 bases). CDR3 size: 14 residues. Germline CDR1 and CDR2: KGHDR and SFDVKD. Trimming stripped 4 bases from V and 5 bases from J, with 12 bases between. The CDR3 nucleotides are TGTGCCACCAGTGAGGAGGGGAAGGTAGATACGCAGTATTTT. This gives the protein CATSEEGKVDTQYF.

This clonotype came up many times. The V gene is TRBV7-2, the J gene TRBJ2-7, with D possibly called TRBD1 or TRBD2 (5 bases each). CDR3 size: 13 residues. CDR1 SGHTA and CDR2 FQGNSA come from the germline V gene. The germline V and J ends were trimmed by 1 base and 4 bases, with 8 bases remaining between them. This CDR3 is CASSLVGEYEQYF. The CDR3, as DNA: TGTGCCAGCAGCTTAGTGGGGGAATACGAGCAGTACTTC.

The chain recombines TRBV4-3 with TRBJ1-2; D gene uncertain. The CDR3 is 16 amino acids. Trimming removed 0 bases from V and 2 bases from J, with 13 bases in between. Germline CDR1 LGHNA, CDR2 YSLEER. CDR3: CASSQEWVLPNYGYTF. CDR3 DNA sequence: TGCGCCAGCAGCCAAGAGTGGGTGTTACCCAACTATGGCTACACCTTC.

In this sample, this clonotype turned up a few times. V gene TRBV4-1 combines with J gene TRBJ2-3; D uncertain. The CDR3 spans 15 residues. V gave up 4 bases and J gave up 0 bases, with 11 bases separating them. Germline V gives CDR1 MGHRA, CDR2 YSYEKL. This CDR3 is CASSPRAVSTDTQYF. The CDR3 DNA follows: TGCGCCAGCAGCCCCCGGGCCGTTAGCACAGATACGCAGTATTTT.

This clonotype was detected a few times. The rearrangement uses TRBV7-2 and TRBJ1-1; unclear D gene. Trimming removed 1 base at V and 3 bases at J, with 3 bases between. The CDR3 extends over 12 amino acids. CDR1 and CDR2 from the germline V gene are SGHTA and FQGNSA. CDR3 region: CASSLVDTEAFF. In nucleotides, the CDR3 is TGTGCCAGCAGCTTAGTAGACACTGAAGCTTTCTTT.

This clonotype was seen at least ten times. The rearrangement uses TRBV5-4 and TRBJ1-6, with D possibly matching TRBD1 (5 bases). Per the germline V gene, CDR1 is SGHNT and CDR2 is YYREEE (reference sequence). Between the trimmed V and J ends, which lost 2 bases and 5 bases, there was a span of 14 bases. This CDR3 has 16 amino acids. The CDR3 DNA sequence: TGTGCCAGCAGCTTATTTGGGGCCCGGAATAATTCACCCCTCCACTTT. This encodes CASSLFGARNNSPLHF.